One sample yielded the 26 T cell receptor beta chains listed below, sequenced in a study of HIV-infected patients and healthy controls. The repertoire came from unfractionated whole blood and reflected all unsorted peripheral T cells. Alpha and beta constant-region primers primed reverse transcription of 500 to 550 ng RNA. Separate chain-specific third strand synthesis with multiplexing indices produced the alpha and beta libraries. Using its own MiXCR run on the 5' RACE reads, TCRdb lists one record per CDR3 protein. This table holds 17,000 or so distinct CDR3 sequences, 9% to 9.5% found once. The specimen sequenced was blood. These receptors all come from an adult in good health.

V gene TRBV5-1 combines with J gene TRBJ2-1; 7 bases fit TRBD2. Germline CDR1 reads SGHRS; CDR2 reads YFSETQ. This CDR3 is 15 amino acids long. Trimming cost V 4 bases and J 9 bases; bases outside gene matches: 13. The CDR3 DNA follows: TGCGCCAGCAGCACAAGACAGTGGGAGGGTCCTGAGCAGTTCTTC. Protein product: CASSTRQWEGPEQFF.

By frequency in the sample, this clonotype is medium-sized. The gene calls are TRBV24-1 and TRBJ2-3, with TRBD2 as a possible D gene (5 bases). Germline V lookup: CDR1 KGHDR, CDR2 SFDVKD. Deletions cut 0 bases from V and 7 bases from J, with 7 bases between. This CDR3 has 13 amino acids. The CDR3 region is CATSDLKRHTQYF. The CDR3 nucleotides are TGTGCCACCAGTGATTTGAAGCGGCATACGCAGTATTTT.

This clonotype was observed at least ten times. This sequence joins TRBV4-1 and TRBJ2-2; D is ambiguous. Trimming left V 1 base short and J 3 bases short, with 3 bases between. The CDR3 consists of 13 residues. Germline lookup yields CDR1 MGHRA and CDR2 YSYEKL. The CDR3, as DNA: TGCGCCAGCAGCCAAGTATACACCGGGGAGCTGTTTTTT. Its protein is CASSQVYTGELFF.

This clonotype was counted many times. The chain links TRBV2 to TRBJ1-5; maybe TRBD1 (5 bases). The germline V and J ends were trimmed by 2 bases and 0 bases, with 8 bases remaining between them. The CDR3 runs 15 residues. From germline, CDR1 is SNHLY and CDR2 FYNNEI. CDR3 bases: TGTGCCAGCAGTGAAACTGGGACTAGCAATCAGCCCCAGCATTTT. Amino acid sequence: CASSETGTSNQPQHF.

This clonotype is medium-sized in the sample. The J gene is TRBJ2-1, the V gene TRBV20-1; D tentatively reads TRBD1 or TRBD2 (5 bases each). The CDR3 extends over 13 amino acids. Germline V gene sequence: CDR1 DFQATT, CDR2 SNEGSKA (reference sequence). The V gene lost 5 bases and the J gene lost 8 bases, with 16 bases spanning the gap. This CDR3 is CSAEGAGRHEQFF. For the CDR3, the DNA is TGCAGTGCTGAGGGCGCAGGGCGGCATGAGCAGTTCTTC.

This clonotype occurred many times. The rearrangement joins TRBV2 to TRBJ2-7, with TRBD1 identical over 8 bases. The V gene's germline CDR1 is SNHLY and CDR2 FYNNEI. The CDR3 loop spans 15 amino acids. The ends lost 6 bases at V and 5 bases at J; junction bases unmatched: 12. CDR3 sequence: CASRDHRQGTNEQYV. The CDR3 bases are TGTGCCAGCAGGGACCATAGACAGGGGACGAACGAGCAGTACGTC.

The rearrangement uses TRBV13 and TRBJ2-3; 8 bases fit TRBD2. This CDR3 spans 17 amino acids. J lost 2 bases, V lost 0 bases, and 7 bases had no gene match. CDR1 and CDR2 (germline): PRHDT, FYEKMQ (reference sequence). The CDR3 coding sequence is TGTGCCAGCAGCTTAGGGGAGCGGGAGTGGGTCACAGATACGCAGTATTTT. This codes for CASSLGEREWVTDTQYF.

This clonotype is termed medium-sized. The gene calls are TRBV2 and TRBJ2-3, with D perhaps matching TRBD1 (5 bases). Trimming removed 6 bases from V and 14 bases from J, with 18 bases in between. This CDR3 comprises 12 residues. The germline V gene encodes CDR1 SNHLY and CDR2 FYNNEI. The CDR3 loop reads CASRTEGANGYF. The CDR3 DNA sequence: TGTGCCAGCAGAACGGAAGGGGCAAACGGGTATTTT.

By proportion, this clonotype is medium-sized. The rearrangement uses TRBV29-1 and TRBJ2-2; the D gene is possibly TRBD1 (7 bases). The V and J ends lost 0 bases and 6 bases respectively, with 17 bases between them. The CDR3 runs 16 residues. CDR1 and CDR2 from the germline V gene are SQVTM and ANQGSEA. CDR3 coding DNA: TGCAGCGTTGAAGATCTGGCAGGGGGGATGGCCGGGGAGCTGTTTTTT. Its protein product is CSVEDLAGGMAGELFF.

This clonotype was picked up many times. One end of the junction varies from germline; a read error may be responsible. The chain joins TRBV7-7 to TRBJ1-5, with 7 bases aligning to TRBD1. CDR1 SSHAT and CDR2 FNYEAQ come from the germline V gene (reference sequence). The CDR3 contains 13 residues. Here the CDR3 reads CASSPGTDQPQHF. CDR3 coding DNA: TGTGCTAGCAGCCCGGGGACAGATCAGCCCCAGCATTTT.

This clonotype was seen ten or more times. The CDR3 DNA sequence: TGTGCCAGCAGTTACTCGAGCGGGAGACCGTACAATGAGCAGTTCTTC. Translation: CASSYSSGRPYNEQFF. The V call is TRBV6-2 or TRBV6-3, the J call TRBJ2-1; 8 bases are shared with TRBD2. Germline CDR1 is MNHEY and CDR2 is SVGEGT. This CDR3 region has 16 residues. V dropped 0 bases and J dropped 4; count of bases not matched to a gene: 5.

At least ten counts were recorded for this clonotype. The chain carries TRBV12-3 or TRBV12-4 and TRBJ1-2, with D possibly matching TRBD1 (6 bases). This CDR3 comprises 16 residues. The V and J ends lost 4 bases and 3 bases respectively, with 18 bases between them. DNA for the CDR3: TGTGCCAGCAGTTCGTGGGTCTCGGCAGGGGACTATGGCTACACCTTC. Translation gives CASSSWVSAGDYGYTF.

This chain joins TRBV6-5 and TRBJ2-3, with a tentative D call TRBD1 (6 bases). The CDR3 has 15 residues. Germline V gene data show CDR1 as MNHEY and CDR2 as SVGAGI. Trimming stripped 4 bases from V and 11 bases from J, with 22 bases between. The chain's CDR3 is CASSWVPTGFEGQYF. CDR3 nucleotides: TGTGCCAGCAGTTGGGTACCGACAGGTTTTGAGGGGCAGTATTTT.

This clonotype came up many times. The chain couples TRBV4-3 to TRBJ2-5; possible D gene TRBD2, 6 bases. V was clipped by 0 bases and J by 4 bases, with 12 bases between them. The CDR3 has 15 amino acids. CDR1 is LGHNA, CDR2 YSLEER, per germline. The CDR3 DNA reads TGCGCCAGCAGCCAAGATGGCGGGGCTGGAGAGACCCAGTACTTC. It is translated as CASSQDGGAGETQYF.

This clonotype was observed many times. This sequence joins TRBV20-1 and TRBJ2-7, with 7 bases that match TRBD1. Trimming cost V 6 bases and J 4 bases; bases outside gene matches: 9. The germline V gene encodes CDR1 DFQATT and CDR2 SNEGSKA (reference sequence). This CDR3 comprises 13 residues. CDR3 nucleotide sequence: TGCAGTGCGGACCCGGGACAGAGGTACGAGCAGTACTTC. It is translated as CSADPGQRYEQYF.

This clonotype has a count of ten or more. J is TRBJ2-3 and V is TRBV10-3; D is possibly TRBD2 (6 bases). The germline CDR1 and CDR2 sequences are ENHRY and SYGVKD. The length of the CDR3 is 15 residues. The V end was cut by 7 bases, the J end by 0 bases, with 14 bases between. The CDR3 DNA reads TGTGCCATCATTGACGGCGGGACCAGCACAGATACGCAGTATTTT. Translating gives CAIIDGGTSTDTQYF.

The chain is built from TRBV28 and TRBJ2-5, with TRBD1 matching over 10 bases. From germline, CDR1 is MDHEN and CDR2 SYDVKM. V trimming: 4 bases; J trimming: 4 bases; junction bases outside the gene matches: 3. This CDR3 contains 14 residues. The CDR3: CASSSGQGIETQYF. In DNA, the CDR3 is TGTGCCAGCAGTTCGGGACAGGGGATAGAGACCCAGTACTTC.

This clonotype was seen ten or more times. The chain couples TRBV5-4 to TRBJ1-2, with TRBD1 identical over 8 bases. CDR1 SGHNT and CDR2 YYREEE come from the germline V gene (reference sequence). The CDR3 covers 13 residues. Trimming at V came to 0 bases and at J to 8 bases, leaving 3 bases not matched to a gene. CDR3 nucleotide sequence: TGTGCCAGCAGCTTGGACAGGGGGAACGGCTACACCTTC. Its translation: CASSLDRGNGYTF.

This clonotype was counted at least ten times. The genes are TRBV5-1 and TRBJ2-7, with D possibly being TRBD1 (6 bases). The V end was cut by 0 bases, the J end by 0 bases, with 13 bases between. From germline, CDR1 is SGHRS and CDR2 YFSETQ. The CDR3 covers 16 residues. The CDR3 sequence is CASSLVRTAISYEQYV. The CDR3 DNA sequence: TGCGCCAGCAGCTTGGTCCGGACAGCAATCTCCTACGAGCAGTACGTC.

This clonotype was observed many times. The chain joins TRBV12-3 or TRBV12-4 to TRBJ2-3; 7 nucleotides agree with TRBD2. This CDR3 is built from 14 residues. V shed 7 bases and J 4 bases; nucleotides not matched to a gene: 8. CDR3 DNA: TGTGCCAGCACCCAGCGGGAAAAAGCAGATACGCAGTATTTT. It codes for CASTQREKADTQYF.

This clonotype is classed as medium-sized (0.01 to 0.1%). The chain employs TRBV29-1 and TRBJ1-3; D gene unclear. Germline CDR1 is SQVTM and CDR2 is ANQGSEA. Trimming stripped 0 bases from V and 7 bases from J, with 4 bases between. The CDR3 runs to 11 residues. The CDR3 loop is CSVEEVNTIYF. DNA of the CDR3: TGCAGCGTTGAAGAAGTGAACACCATATATTTT.

This clonotype was counted ten times or more. The chain carries TRBV6-5 and TRBJ1-1; 10 nucleotides agree with TRBD1. CDR1 and CDR2 from the germline V gene are MNHEY and SVGAGI. The CDR3 sequence is 15 residues long. The ends lost 7 bases at V and 5 bases at J; junction bases unmatched: 10. The CDR3 coding sequence is TGTGCCAGCACACGTGTTGGGACAGGGGAGACTGAAGCTTTCTTT. It codes for CASTRVGTGETEAFF.

This clonotype came up many times. This chain links TRBV19 with TRBJ2-2, with D unresolved. CDR3 length: 14 amino acids. V lost 7 bases, J lost 2 bases, and 11 bases lay in between. Per the germline V gene, CDR1 is LNHDA and CDR2 is SQIVND (reference sequence). The CDR3 loop is CASTFVPNTGELFF. CDR3 in DNA: TGTGCCAGTACGTTCGTACCTAACACCGGGGAGCTGTTTTTT.

This clonotype was counted ten times or more. The chain has TRBV6-5 and TRBJ1-1; 12 bases line up with TRBD1. Germline CDR1 is MNHEY and CDR2 is SVGAGI. The CDR3 contains 18 residues. V shed 5 bases, J shed 2 bases, and the junction held 12 bases outside the gene matches. The CDR3 protein is CASSTPHRDRGRNTEAFF. CDR3 DNA: TGTGCCAGCAGTACCCCGCACCGGGACAGGGGGCGAAACACTGAAGCTTTCTTT.

V and J are TRBV4-1 and TRBJ1-1, with D possibly being TRBD1 (6 bases). The germline V and J ends were trimmed by 6 bases and 4 bases, with 15 bases remaining between them. The CDR3 length is 14 residues. In germline, CDR1 is MGHRA, CDR2 YSYEKL. The CDR3 DNA reads as TGCGCCAGCAGTAATAATTGGGGGGCCACTGAAGCTTTCTTT. This codes for CASSNNWGATEAFF.

The table lists this clonotype with many counts. The chain couples TRBV6-5 to TRBJ1-3; no clear D. Germline CDR1 and CDR2: MNHEY and SVGAGI. Trimming pared 6 bases from V and 8 bases from J, leaving 26 bases between. This CDR3 is 17 amino acids long. The CDR3 reads CASRPQYRHQRRDTIYF. CDR3 in DNA: TGTGCCAGCAGACCTCAATACCGGCATCAAAGGAGAGACACCATATATTTT.